The present TCR beta chain was sequenced within a study of blood T cell repertoires in COVID-19. This CDR3 has 11 amino acids. The V end lost 4 bases, the J end lost 10 bases, and 10 bases lay between the germline ends. Per the germline V gene, CDR1 is MNHEY and CDR2 is SVGEGT. In the source study's methods: Reference gene primer amplification in the assay estimated nucleated cell counts. The method was immunoSEQ multiplex PCR; TCRdb's version includes in-frame clones alone and lacks a portion of them. From that table come the V and J calls and clone size; the DNA was used to work out D and trimming. Found here are about 320,000 clones, roughly 85% of them singletons; the top ten hold approximately 1.9%. Exposed enrollees encountered a COVID-19 case at some point within 2 weeks before study entry.

This sequence originates from a woman in her twenties or thirties who had been exposed to COVID-19. The chain recombines TRBV6-2 or TRBV6-3 with TRBJ1-1, with D perhaps TRBD1 (5 bases). The sample was PBMCs or T cells enriched from blood (not recorded which). The CDR3 DNA follows: TGTGCCAGCAGTTTTCCTCAGGGAGCTTTCTTT. Translating gives CASSFPQGAFF.